This T cell receptor beta chain was found in a study of vaccination and CD4 T cells after COVID-19. About the study: A few convalescent patients provided samples that were taken at day 14 and days 161 to 241 post-vaccination. Notes on the study in general: Spike mono-reactivity held for 304 of 307 vaccine-specific clones in convalescent patients.

Sequence data for DNA of cultured CD4+ T cells were generated by the Oncomine TCR Beta short-read assay. TCRdb re-called the PCR reads with MiXCR, one entry per CDR3 protein. Of about 22,000 distinct CDR3 sequences listed, around 37% are singletons. Time point in this sample: late sampling 161 to 241 days after vaccination in three convalescent patients. Treatment reported: approximately nine-day PBMC culture with coronavirus spike peptide pools or control peptides (ViraFEST assay). TCR sequencing followed the expansion of antigen-specific T cells with peptide pools in ViraFEST. PBMCs, plated at roughly 2 million per well, were grown in the presence of roughly 9.5 IU/ml IL-2 and about 10 ug/ml peptide pools. The CDR3 spans 11 residues. The germline V gene has CDR1 DFQATT and CDR2 SNEGSKA (reference sequence). With V trimmed by 6 bases and J by 16 bases, 12 bases remained unmatched. Of note for this clonotype: Antigen unknown.

Sequenced material: CD4+ T cells from blood, cultured in vitro, taken about 7 months after SARS-CoV-2 vaccination. The V call is TRBV20-1, the J call TRBJ2-4, with 7 positions matching TRBD2. This clonotype was obtained from a human donor who had recovered from COVID-19. CDR3 residues: CSAWEGTFIYF. The CDR3 region has the DNA TGCAGTGCATGGGAGGGGACTTTTATATACTTC.